This T cell receptor (beta chain) was obtained from a study of early T cells in non-severe SARS-CoV-2 infection. Turning to the study itself: Alpha and beta chains were unpaired, from unsorted whole-blood bulk RNA. Study-wide results and limits: There was a bias toward anti-spike CD8 responses in VDJdb matching, which missed private and CD4 specificities.

CDR3 length: 16 residues. Germline trimming cut 1 base from V and 2 bases from J; bases unmatched to any gene: 4. Germline loops: CDR1 SGHTA, CDR2 FQGNSA. Unique molecular identifiers were added to individual cDNA molecules. TCRdb fed the 5' RACE reads into MiXCR, producing one record per CDR3 protein. In the table there are some 48,000 distinct CDR3 sequences, more than 5.5% of which are singletons. This clonotype was detected only a few times. Its antigen is currently unknown. This TCR came from an adult who was a healthcare worker with PCR-confirmed SARS-CoV-2 infection or an uninfected control (not recorded which). The input for sequencing was whole blood, taken at baseline. V usage is TRBV7-2 and J usage is TRBJ2-2; TRBD1 matches 7 bases. CDR3 sequence: CASSLVAGGNTGELFF. In DNA form, the CDR3 reads TGTGCCAGCAGCTTAGTCGCAGGGGGTAACACCGGGGAGCTGTTTTTT.